This T cell receptor beta chain was sequenced during a study of T-cell reconstitution after alpha-beta-depleted transplantation in children. CDR3 size: 14 residues. Germline lookup yields CDR1 ENHRY and CDR2 SYGVKD. Trimming stripped 7 bases from V and 5 bases from J, with 15 bases between. Library preparation (for TCRbeta) was performed with unique molecular identifiers. TCRdb fed the PCR reads into MiXCR, producing one record per CDR3 protein. The sample carries about 300,000 distinct CDR3 sequences, 7.5% to 9% recorded once. Ten or more counts support this clonotype. Its antigen is not known. General observations from the study: Diversity and T-cell counts at one year after transplant derived mostly from new T cells. Several hundred expanded graft clones reportedly gave rise to the alpha-beta T cells present about two months after transplant.

J is TRBJ2-1 and V is TRBV10-3; D may correspond to TRBD1 or TRBD2 (5 bases each). The sample in question was peripheral blood, obtained 360 days after TCRalphabeta/CD19-depleted stem cell transplant. This receptor was taken from a female patient aged 2-9 years who had a stem cell transplant for Fanconi anemia, so the T cells may come from the graft donor. CDR3 DNA: TGTGCCATCACCGCCGGGACCACTAACAATGAGCAGTTCTTC. Encoded protein: CAITAGTTNNEQFF.